The 15 T cell receptor beta chains in this list originate from one sample, sequenced in a study of blood T cells in healthy people across ages. Through a sample-barcoded 5' primer and a J-beta primer mix, a second PCR was run for roughly 6 to 11 cycles. One entry per CDR3 protein, called by TCRdb with MiXCR from the 5' RACE reads. The data show about 780,000 distinct CDR3 sequences, with 20% to 30% seen just once and about 3% held by the top ten. This same sample was also part of a study on T cells of mothers and their children.

The sample consisted of blood. The receptors here all came from a boy aged 5-17 years in good health.

The V gene is TRBV20-1, the J gene TRBJ1-2; 7 nucleotides align to TRBD1. The J segment lost 0 bases and the V segment lost 0 bases, leaving 7 bases of the junction unmatched. In germline, CDR1 is DFQATT, CDR2 SNEGSKA (reference sequence). The CDR3 is 16 residues long. This CDR3 reads CSARDRTGTANYGYTF. The CDR3 region has the DNA TGCAGTGCTAGAGATCGGACAGGAACAGCTAACTATGGCTACACCTTC.

This clonotype has more than one count but fewer than ten. The chain carries TRBV18 and TRBJ2-2; D not resolved. Trimming took off 0 bases at V and 1 base at J, with 6 bases between the two ends. This CDR3 spans 15 amino acids. The germline V gene has CDR1 KGHSH and CDR2 LQKENI. The CDR3 loop is CASSPPNRNTGELFF. The CDR3, as DNA: TGTGCCAGCTCACCACCTAACAGGAACACCGGGGAGCTGTTTTTT. The full variable domain, completed using reference TRBV18 and TRBJ2-2, is NAGVMQNPRHLVRRRGQEARLRCSPMKGHSHVYWYRQLPEEGLKFMVYLQKENIIDESGMPKERFSAEFPKEGPSILRIQQVVRGDSAAYFCASSPPNRNTGELFFGEGSRLTVL.

The rearrangement links TRBV2 to TRBJ2-3, with TRBD2 matching 8 bases. The CDR3 runs to 12 residues. CDR1 and CDR2 (germline): SNHLY, FYNNEI. Losses at the gene ends were 11 bases for V and 2 bases for J; bases not matched to a gene: 3. The CDR3 sequence: CAAGGLTDTQYF. The CDR3 DNA is TGTGCCGCGGGGGGCCTCACAGATACGCAGTATTTT.

The rearrangement uses TRBV14 and TRBJ1-2, with 8 bases identical to TRBD1. This CDR3 has 16 residues. V lost 0 bases to trimming and J lost 0 bases; unmatched junction nucleotides: 3. In germline, CDR1 is SGHDN, CDR2 FVKESK. This CDR3 reads CASSQEGQVTNYGYTF. The CDR3 nucleotides read TGTGCCAGCAGCCAAGAGGGACAGGTGACTAACTATGGCTACACCTTC.

This rearrangement joins TRBV29-1 to TRBJ2-3; no definite D call. The length of the CDR3 is 13 residues. Between the trimmed V and J ends, which lost 6 bases and 4 bases, there was a span of 14 bases. Germline V gene lookup returns CDR1 SQVTM and CDR2 ANQGSEA. CDR3 loop: CSVRIRVSDTQYF. CDR3 bases: TGCAGCGTCCGTATAAGGGTTTCAGATACGCAGTATTTT.

A few counts support this clonotype. V and J are TRBV7-9 and TRBJ1-2; 11 bases match TRBD1. Germline CDR1 is SEHNR and CDR2 is FQNEAQ (reference sequence). The trim removed 8 bases at V and 7 bases at J, leaving 3 bases unmatched. The CDR3 extends over 12 amino acids. CDR3 in DNA: TGTGCCAGCGGACAGGGGGCGAGTGGCTACACCTTC. Its translation is CASGQGASGYTF.

This chain joins TRBV12-5 and TRBJ2-5, with 8 positions matching TRBD2. The CDR3 is 16 residues long. Germline-derived CDR1 and CDR2 are LGHNT and FRNRAP. After removal of 1 base from V and 1 base from J, the junction contained 5 bases not matched to a gene. The DNA of the CDR3 is TGTGCTAGTGGTTTGGGGCTAGCGGGCGCCCAAGAGACCCAGTACTTC. Its protein is CASGLGLAGAQETQYF.

The chain employs TRBV12-3 or TRBV12-4 and TRBJ1-5; D ambiguous. This CDR3 has 15 amino acids. V gave up 6 bases and J gave up 4 bases, with 16 bases separating them. The CDR3 reads CASSRPPEGNQPQHF. DNA of the CDR3: TGTGCCAGCAGCCGTCCCCCGGAAGGAAATCAGCCCCAGCATTTT.

The V and J genes are TRBV7-9 and TRBJ1-4; no clear D gene. The CDR3 runs to 14 residues. Germline values: CDR1 SEHNR, CDR2 FQNEAQ (reference sequence). V lost 6 bases, J lost 4 bases, and 12 bases lay in between. The CDR3 here is CASSPGPRNEKLFF. CDR3 sequence (DNA): TGTGCCAGCAGTCCCGGACCGCGTAATGAAAAACTGTTTTTT.

V and J are TRBV5-1 and TRBJ2-1, with TRBD1 identical over 8 bases. The germline CDR1 and CDR2 sequences are SGHRS and YFSETQ. CDR3 length: 16 residues. J was trimmed by 3 bases and V by 1 base; bases with no gene match: 6. Here the CDR3 reads CASSLTDRDGYNEQFF. The CDR3 DNA sequence: TGCGCCAGCAGCTTGACGGACAGGGACGGCTACAATGAGCAGTTCTTC.

The chain recombines TRBV12-3 or TRBV12-4 with TRBJ2-4, with 8 positions matching TRBD2. Losses at the gene ends were 2 bases for V and 1 base for J; bases not matched to a gene: 7. This CDR3 contains 17 residues. The CDR3 nucleotides read TGTGCCAGCAGTTTACCGACCCCTAGCGGGGCCAAAAACATTCAGTACTTC. As protein: CASSLPTPSGAKNIQYF.

This clonotype was picked up a small number of times. The V gene is TRBV5-1, the J gene TRBJ2-3, with 11 bases fitting TRBD1. The CDR3 has 14 residues. Trimming cost V 4 bases and J 5 bases; bases outside gene matches: 3. The germline CDR1 and CDR2 sequences are SGHRS and YFSETQ. The CDR3 sequence is CASSGQGAKDTQYF. CDR3 nucleotides: TGCGCCAGCAGCGGACAGGGGGCGAAAGATACGCAGTATTTT.

The chain has TRBV9 and TRBJ1-6, with a possible D match to TRBD1 (6 bases). Germline values: CDR1 SGDLS, CDR2 YYNGEE. The CDR3 runs to 15 residues. With 3 bases removed from V and 6 bases from J, the gap between germline ends came to 13 bases. The DNA for the CDR3 is TGTGCCAGCAGCGCAGTCGGACAGCTTAATTCACCCCTCCACTTT. Protein sequence: CASSAVGQLNSPLHF.

There are a few counts of this clonotype. V usage is TRBV20-1 and J usage is TRBJ2-7; TRBD1 matches at 8 bases. CDR3 length: 15 residues. V was pared by 6 bases and J by 2 bases, with 12 bases of the junction left unmatched. CDR1 DFQATT and CDR2 SNEGSKA come from the germline V gene (reference sequence). The CDR3 DNA reads TGCAGTGCCGGTCGTCAGGACAGGGCCACCTACGAGCAGTACTTC. Translating gives CSAGRQDRATYEQYF.

J is TRBJ2-2 and V is TRBV12-3 or TRBV12-4, with 9 positions matching TRBD1. Losses at the gene ends were 6 bases for V and 4 bases for J; bases not matched to a gene: 6. The CDR3 totals 15 residues. The CDR3 region is CASSSDRGFTGELFF. DNA for the CDR3: TGTGCCAGCAGCTCGGACAGGGGATTCACCGGGGAGCTGTTTTTT.